This TCR beta chain was sequenced during a study of blood T cells in healthy people across ages. CDR1 MNHEY and CDR2 SMNVEV come from the germline V gene (reference sequence). CDR3 size: 15 residues. Trimming pared 5 bases from V and 8 bases from J, leaving 21 bases between. Combining a sample-barcoded 5' primer with a J-beta primer mix, a second PCR ran for about 7 to 11 cycles. TCRdb redid the calling of the 5' RACE reads with MiXCR, one entry per CDR3 protein. The data contain approximately 730,000 distinct CDR3 sequences, about 48% of them seen just once; the ten biggest clones take up roughly 37%. Extractions gave at least 5 micrograms of total RNA per sample.

The chain joins TRBV27 to TRBJ1-2; D might be TRBD1 (6 bases). The sample consisted of blood. This TCR was sampled from a man older than 75 in good health. CDR3 loop: CASSITVQGSEGYTF. CDR3 DNA sequence: TGTGCCAGCAGTATAACCGTCCAGGGGTCTGAAGGCTACACCTTC.